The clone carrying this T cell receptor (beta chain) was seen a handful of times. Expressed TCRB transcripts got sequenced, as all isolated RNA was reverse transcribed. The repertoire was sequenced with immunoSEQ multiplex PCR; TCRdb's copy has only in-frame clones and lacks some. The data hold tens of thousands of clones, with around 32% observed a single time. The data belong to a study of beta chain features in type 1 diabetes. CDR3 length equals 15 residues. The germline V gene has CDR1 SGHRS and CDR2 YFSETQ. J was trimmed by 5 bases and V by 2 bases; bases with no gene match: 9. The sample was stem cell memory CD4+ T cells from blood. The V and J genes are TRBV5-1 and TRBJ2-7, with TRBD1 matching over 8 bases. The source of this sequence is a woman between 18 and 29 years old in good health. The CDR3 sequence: CASSFATGDGDEQYF. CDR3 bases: TGCGCCAGCAGCTTCGCGACAGGGGACGGGGACGAGCAGTACTTC.